Sequencing of this TCR beta chain was carried out in a study of OX40 agonist ivuxolimab in advanced cancers. Profiled with immunoSEQ multiplex PCR; TCRdb holds only in-frame clones, not every one. The repertoire has some 75,000 clones, approximately 83% of them found once; the top ten carry about 3.4%. V was shortened by 4 bases and J by 0 bases, with 8 bases between the two germline ends. Germline assignment: CDR1 SGHTA and CDR2 FQGTGA. This CDR3 has 14 amino acids. This specimen was CD4+ or CD8+ T cells sorted from blood, taken in a trial of the OX40 agonist ivuxolimab. The rearrangement uses TRBV7-3 and TRBJ2-3; D remains ambiguous. The sequence was collected from an adult with an advanced solid tumor such as melanoma, head and neck, liver or kidney cancer. The CDR3 nucleotides read TGTGCCAGCAGCTCCGACGGTAGCACAGATACGCAGTATTTT. It encodes CASSSDGSTDTQYF.